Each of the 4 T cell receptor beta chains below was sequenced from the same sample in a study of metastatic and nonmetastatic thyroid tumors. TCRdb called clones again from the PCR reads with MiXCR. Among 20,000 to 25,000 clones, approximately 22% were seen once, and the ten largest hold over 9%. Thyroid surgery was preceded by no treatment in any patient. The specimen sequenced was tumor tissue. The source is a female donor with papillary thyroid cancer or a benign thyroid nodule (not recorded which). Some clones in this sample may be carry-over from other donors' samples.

CDR3 loop: CASSQGASNQPQHF. DNA of the CDR3: TGCGCCAGCAGCCAAGGCGCTAGCAATCAGCCCCAGCATTTT. The chain carries TRBV4-1 and TRBJ1-5; D is undetermined. V lost 1 base and J 0 bases, leaving 4 bases between the germline ends. CDR3 length: 14 residues. Per the germline V gene, CDR1 is MGHRA and CDR2 is YSYEKL.

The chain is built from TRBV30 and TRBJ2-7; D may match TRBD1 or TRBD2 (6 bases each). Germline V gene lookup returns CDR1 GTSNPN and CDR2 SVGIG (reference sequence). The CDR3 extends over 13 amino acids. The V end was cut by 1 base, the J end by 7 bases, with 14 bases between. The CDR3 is CAWSGGGLGEQYF. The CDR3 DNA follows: TGTGCCTGGAGTGGAGGGGGGCTGGGGGAGCAGTACTTC.

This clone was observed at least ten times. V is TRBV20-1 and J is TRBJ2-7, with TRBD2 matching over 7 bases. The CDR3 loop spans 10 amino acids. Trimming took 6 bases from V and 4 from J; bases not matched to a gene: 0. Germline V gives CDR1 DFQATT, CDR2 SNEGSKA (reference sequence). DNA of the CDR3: TGCAGTGCCGGGGGGTACGAGCAGTACTTC. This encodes CSAGGYEQYF.

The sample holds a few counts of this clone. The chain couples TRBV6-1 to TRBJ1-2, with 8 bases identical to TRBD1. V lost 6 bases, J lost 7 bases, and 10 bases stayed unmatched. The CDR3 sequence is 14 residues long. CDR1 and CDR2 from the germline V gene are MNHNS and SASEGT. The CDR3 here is CASRRGQGVGGYTF. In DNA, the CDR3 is TGTGCCAGCAGACGAGGACAGGGCGTTGGTGGCTACACCTTC.